This T cell receptor (beta chain) was sequenced in a study of T cell changes during pregnancy in multiple sclerosis. V was shortened by 4 bases and J by 7 bases, with 17 bases between the two germline ends. The germline V gene encodes CDR1 MNHEY and CDR2 SMNVEV (reference sequence). This CDR3 has 15 residues. Here immunoSEQ multiplex PCR was the method, and the copy in TCRdb shows in-frame clones only, minus some. This sample has approximately 85,000 clones, with 91% found just once. This specimen was peripheral blood, taken in the first trimester of pregnancy. This receptor was taken from a female donor with multiple sclerosis, enrolled in a pregnancy study. The chain has TRBV27 and TRBJ1-5; maybe TRBD1 (5 bases). The CDR3 here is CASSSSTGAYQPQHF. The CDR3 bases are TGTGCCAGCAGTTCCTCTACAGGCGCCTACCAGCCCCAGCATTTT.